The clone carrying this TCR beta chain was seen a handful of times. Its antigen is currently unknown. This sample is part of a study of tumor and adjacent non-tumor tissue in lung cancer. Findings and limits, study-wide: Shorter survival was associated with higher TCR diversity in tumors. Compared with tumor, normal lung showed significantly lower TCR diversity.

V dropped 3 bases and J dropped 6 bases, with 16 bases sitting between them. CDR3 length: 15 residues. Three rounds of nested PCR, following a modified ARM-PCR protocol, produced the TCRbeta library. MiXCR, applied by TCRdb to the multiplex PCR reads, yields one record per CDR3 protein. Counted here are 43,000 or so distinct CDR3 sequences, approximately 57% occurring once; the ten biggest clones make up 45%. RNA was extracted from bulk tissue without any cell sorting. This non-tumor lung sample came from over 3 cm beyond the tumor edge. Specimen: distant non-tumor lung tissue. The TCR sequence derives from a man in his forties or fifties with non-small cell lung cancer. The J gene is TRBJ2-3, the V gene TRBV12-3 or TRBV12-4, with D possibly matching TRBD2 (7 bases). This CDR3 reads CASSLGGAGRDTQYF. In nucleotides, the CDR3 is TGTGCCAGCAGTTTGGGGGGGGCAGGGAGGGATACGCAGTATTTT.